This is a list of T cell receptor beta chains from one sample in a study of blood T cell repertoires in COVID-19. Repertoires were generated with immunoSEQ multiplex PCR, while TCRdb's copy carries only in-frame clones and drops some. The sample gives roughly 190,000 clones, roughly 84% of which show up once; about a fifth is in the top ten. The sequenced sample consisted of peripheral blood. These receptor sequences come from a human donor in a cohort sampled during active COVID-19. CDR3s include the opening cysteine and the closing phenylalanine or tryptophan. Clone size, where shown, is once, few, many, or a class for clones that have expanded.

12	TRBV21-1	NA	TRBJ2-2	CATGVYTGELFF
16	TRBV19	NA	TRBJ2-3	CASSMSYSAGPDTQYF
15	TRBV5-1	NA	TRBJ2-3	CASSLQVENTDTQYF
14	TRBV19	NA	TRBJ2-2	CASTLQGRTGELFF
15	TRBV7-6	NA	TRBJ1-1	CASSLVGGGDTEAFF
16	TRBV10-3	NA	TRBJ1-2	CAISEPNRQGGNGYTF
15	TRBV6-2/TRBV6-3	NA	TRBJ1-2	CASSYAGQQPYGYTF
14	TRBV7-8	NA	TRBJ1-5	CASSRRQSNQPQHF
11	TRBV20-1	NA	TRBJ1-2	CSAPGGHGYTF
16	TRBV5-5	NA	TRBJ1-2	CASSPMAGWGNYGYTF
17	TRBV4-1	NA	TRBJ2-4	CASSQDLRPGDIPIQYF
16	TRBV9	NA	TRBJ1-5	CASSGGQNYSNQPQHF
14	TRBV28	NA	TRBJ1-2	CASSPPGFDYGYTF
15	TRBV5-1	NA	TRBJ2-2	CASSQGGAYTGELFF
14	TRBV5-1	few	TRBJ1-6	CASSLGVPNSPLHF
15	TRBV28	NA	TRBJ2-1	CASSLGGHSYNEQFF
15	TRBV6-5	NA	TRBJ2-2	CASRLDYLNTGELFF
18	TRBV20-1	NA	TRBJ1-5	CSASVRGQVNLLNQPQHF
14	TRBV14	NA	TRBJ1-1	CASSHPTGGAEAFF
16	TRBV5-1	NA	TRBJ2-2	CASSLATGTGLGELFF
15	TRBV7-6	NA	TRBJ2-5	CASSLRGSREETQYF
15	TRBV12-5	NA	TRBJ2-5	CASAPGGTVKSTQYF
15	TRBV11-2	NA	TRBJ2-5	CASSLEGAAQETQYF
15	TRBV5-5	NA	TRBJ2-2	CASRWSRDRTGELFF
15	TRBV6-5	few	TRBJ2-1	CASSPTSGGYNEQFF
15	TRBV6-6	few	TRBJ1-1	CASSYSPGGFVEAFF
14	TRBV6-1	NA	TRBJ1-6	CASAGTGLRSPLHF
18	TRBV19	once	TRBJ2-6	CASSIAVGGSPGANVLTF
13	TRBV12-3/TRBV12-4	NA	TRBJ1-2	CASYAYREYGYTF
13	TRBV5-5	few	TRBJ1-1	CASNKPGNTEAFF
17	TRBV5-1	NA	TRBJ2-3	CASSLGRGQGSRLTQYF
16	TRBV19	NA	TRBJ1-4	CASSISGGWTNEKLFF